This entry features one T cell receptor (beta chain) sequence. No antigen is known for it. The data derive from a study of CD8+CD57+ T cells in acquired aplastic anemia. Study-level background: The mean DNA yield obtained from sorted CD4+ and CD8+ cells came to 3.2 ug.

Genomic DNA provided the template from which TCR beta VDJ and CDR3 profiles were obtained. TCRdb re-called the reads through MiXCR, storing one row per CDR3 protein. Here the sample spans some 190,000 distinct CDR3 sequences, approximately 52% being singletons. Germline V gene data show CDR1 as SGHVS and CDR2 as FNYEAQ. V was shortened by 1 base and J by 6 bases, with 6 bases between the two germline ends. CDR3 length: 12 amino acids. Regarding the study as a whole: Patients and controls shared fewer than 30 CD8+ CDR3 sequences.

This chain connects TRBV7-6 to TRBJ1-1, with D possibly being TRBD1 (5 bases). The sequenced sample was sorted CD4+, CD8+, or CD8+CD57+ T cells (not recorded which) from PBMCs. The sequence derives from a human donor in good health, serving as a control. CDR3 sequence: CASSLGDAEAFF. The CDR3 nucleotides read TGTGCCAGCAGCTTAGGGGACGCTGAAGCTTTCTTT.